Following are 8 T cell receptor beta chains from one sample sequenced in a study of T cells after yellow fever vaccination. One entry per CDR3 protein results from TCRdb running MiXCR on the 5' RACE reads. The table has approximately 300,000 distinct CDR3 sequences, 6.5% to 8.5% seen once. This specimen consisted of PBMCs, obtained roughly 46 days after the first yellow fever vaccination. Receptor source: a man younger than 35 who received the YFV17D yellow fever vaccine.

This clonotype was counted only a few times. J is TRBJ1-6 and V is TRBV5-1; a possible D gene is TRBD1 (5 bases). The V end lost 0 bases, the J end lost 9 bases, and 10 bases lay between the germline ends. Germline values: CDR1 SGHRS, CDR2 YFSETQ. The CDR3 covers 14 residues. CDR3 nucleotides: TGCGCCAGCAGCTTGGCAGGGATGGGTTCACCCCTCCACTTT. It encodes CASSLAGMGSPLHF.

The V call is TRBV12-3 or TRBV12-4, the J call TRBJ1-4, with D possibly being TRBD1 (5 bases). Between the trimmed V and J ends, which lost 6 bases and 6 bases, there was a span of 20 bases. The CDR3 has 16 amino acids. CDR3 sequence: CASSLAGRRMDEKLFF. The DNA of the CDR3 is TGTGCCAGCAGCCTGGCAGGGCGGAGGATGGATGAAAAACTGTTTTTT.

The chain couples TRBV3-1 to TRBJ2-1; 7 bases are a match to TRBD1. The germline CDR1 and CDR2 sequences are LGHDT and YNNKEL (reference sequence). This CDR3 has 17 amino acids. Trimming at V came to 11 bases and at J to 7 bases, leaving 23 bases not matched to a gene. This CDR3 is CASSQDRGTVGHNEQFF. In nucleotides, the CDR3 is TGTGCCTCCAGCCAAGATAGAGGGACAGTGGGTCATAATGAGCAGTTCTTC.

In this sample, this clonotype turned up many times. The V gene is TRBV12-3 or TRBV12-4, the J gene TRBJ1-6; 7 nucleotides line up with TRBD1. The V segment lost 7 bases and the J segment 14 bases; nucleotides outside the gene matches: 11. The CDR3 is 13 residues long. The CDR3: CASTRTGPVALHF. The CDR3 nucleotides are TGTGCCAGCACTCGGACAGGTCCCGTGGCCCTCCACTTT.

This chain links TRBV18 with TRBJ2-1, with 8 bases that match TRBD2. The CDR3 sequence is 19 residues long. V dropped 4 bases and J dropped 4; count of bases not matched to a gene: 18. Germline assignment: CDR1 KGHSH and CDR2 LQKENI. The CDR3 protein is CASSLTLLPGGAFYNEQFF. The CDR3 DNA reads as TGTGCCAGCTCACTCACGCTGCTACCGGGGGGGGCCTTTTACAATGAGCAGTTCTTC.

The chain couples TRBV15 to TRBJ2-1; D remains ambiguous. Germline assignment: CDR1 LNHNV and CDR2 YYDKDF (reference sequence). This CDR3 region has 15 residues. Deletions cut 1 base from V and 6 bases from J, with 13 bases between. The CDR3 reads CATSRGTVDINEQFF. Written as DNA, the CDR3 is TGTGCCACCAGCAGAGGGACCGTCGACATCAATGAGCAGTTCTTC.

This clonotype was detected ten times or more. This rearrangement joins TRBV7-6 to TRBJ1-2, with D possibly TRBD1 on 6 matching bases. CDR1 is SGHVS and CDR2 is FNYEAQ in the germline V gene. The V end lost 5 bases, the J end lost 8 bases, and 12 bases lay between the germline ends. The CDR3 loop spans 12 amino acids. CDR3 coding DNA: TGTGCCAGCAGCCCCGACGGGGGCGGCTACACCTTC. Amino acids: CASSPDGGGYTF.

This rearrangement joins TRBV11-2 to TRBJ2-5; D is possibly TRBD1 (6 bases). The CDR3 length is 14 residues. Trimming removed 5 bases from V and 4 bases from J, with 14 bases in between. Germline V lookup: CDR1 SGHAT, CDR2 FQNNGV. CDR3 nucleotides: TGTGCCAGCAGCCCCGGGACAAAAGGAGAGACCCAGTACTTC. This encodes CASSPGTKGETQYF.